A selection of T cell receptor beta chains follows, all from one sample in a study of blood T cell repertoires in COVID-19. Profiled with immunoSEQ multiplex PCR; TCRdb holds only in-frame clones, not every one. The repertoire holds about 250,000 clones, with 87% as singletons. The sample comprised PBMCs or T cells enriched from blood (not recorded which). The origin of the receptors is a woman aged 25 to 45 with acute COVID-19. Each CDR3 is given with its conserved first and last residue. Each record gives: D gene, J gene, V gene, clone size, CDR3 DNA, CDR3 protein. The D gene is left open where the match is weak. Clone size, where shown, is once, few, many, or a class for clones that have expanded.

TRBD1,TRBJ1-1,TRBV2,once,TGTGCCAGCAGTGTACAGGGGGCAGGGACTGAAGCTTTCTTT,CASSVQGAGTEAFF
TRBD2,TRBJ2-1,TRBV7-6,.,TGTGCCAGCAGCTCCGGACTAGCGGGGGCGGAGGGGCAGTTCTTC,CASSSGLAGAEGQFF
TRBD2,TRBJ2-3,TRBV7-2,.,TGTGCCAGCAGCTTAGGAGCGGGAGTGAAGCCCAGCACAGATACGCAGTATTTT,CASSLGAGVKPSTDTQYF
.,TRBJ1-5,TRBV28,few,TGTGCCAGCAGTCTCCCGGGGTCTTCTCTAAGATATCAGCCCCAGCATTTT,CASSLPGSSLRYQPQHF
TRBD2,TRBJ2-7,TRBV2,.,TGTGCCAGCAGTGAAGTTCGGGGGGGCGGCGAGCAGTACTTC,CASSEVRGGGEQYF
TRBD2,TRBJ2-1,TRBV5-5,.,TGTGCCAGCAGCTTCAGCGGGGACAATGAGCAGTTCTTC,CASSFSGDNEQFF
.,TRBJ1-1,TRBV11-2,.,TGTGCCAGCGGGAGGGACACCCTTTTGAACACTGAAGCTTTCTTT,CASGRDTLLNTEAFF
.,TRBJ2-5,TRBV5-3,.,TGTGCCAGAAGCCGGTACCAAGAGACCCAGTACTTC,CARSRYQETQYF
.,TRBJ1-6,TRBV7-2,.,TGTGCCAGCAGCTTACGGGGTCGGAACAATTCACCCCTCCACTTT,CASSLRGRNNSPLHF
TRBD1,TRBJ1-6,TRBV6-1,.,TGTGCCAGCAGTGAAGGGAGGACAGGGGCCCCTTCACCCCTCCACTTT,CASSEGRTGAPSPLHF